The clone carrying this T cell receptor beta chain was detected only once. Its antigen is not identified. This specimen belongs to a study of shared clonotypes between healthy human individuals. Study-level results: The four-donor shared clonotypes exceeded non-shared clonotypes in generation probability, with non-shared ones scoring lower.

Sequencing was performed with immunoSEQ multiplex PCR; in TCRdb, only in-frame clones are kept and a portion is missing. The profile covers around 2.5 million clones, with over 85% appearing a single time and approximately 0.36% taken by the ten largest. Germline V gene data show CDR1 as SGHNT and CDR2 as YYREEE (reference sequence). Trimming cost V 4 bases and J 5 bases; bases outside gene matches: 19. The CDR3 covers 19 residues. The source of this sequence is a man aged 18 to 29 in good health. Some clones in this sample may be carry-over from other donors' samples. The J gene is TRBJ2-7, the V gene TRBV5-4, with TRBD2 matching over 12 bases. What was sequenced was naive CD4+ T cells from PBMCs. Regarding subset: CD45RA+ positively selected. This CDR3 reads CASSQTWTSGTYGGDEQYF. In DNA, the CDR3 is TGTGCCAGCAGCCAGACCTGGACTAGCGGGACCTACGGCGGAGACGAGCAGTACTTC.